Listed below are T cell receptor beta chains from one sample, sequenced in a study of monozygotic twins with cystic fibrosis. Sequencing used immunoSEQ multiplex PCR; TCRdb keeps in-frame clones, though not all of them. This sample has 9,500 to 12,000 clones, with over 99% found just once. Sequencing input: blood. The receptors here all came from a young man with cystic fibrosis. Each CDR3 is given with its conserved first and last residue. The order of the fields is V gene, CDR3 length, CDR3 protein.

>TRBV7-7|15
CASSSGDLTYNEQFF
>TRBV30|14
CAWNVAQYTGELFF
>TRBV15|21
CATSREWDRAARRRANYGYTF
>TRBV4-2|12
CASSQGAFEQYF
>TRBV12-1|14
CASSFGGRLGEQYF
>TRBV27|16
CASRYRGTWGQETQYF
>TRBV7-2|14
CASSLSPGAETQYF
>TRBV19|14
CASSIYKGSNIQYF
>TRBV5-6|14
CASSPLAAAGELFF
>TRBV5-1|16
CASSLEWDLRRGGYTF
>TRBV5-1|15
CASSLEGQGAGGYTF
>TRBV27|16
CASSLLTSGRPNEQFF
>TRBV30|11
CAWSPGLAKYF
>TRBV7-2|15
CASSLAGGSQETQYF
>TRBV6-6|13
CASSYVGGYEQYF
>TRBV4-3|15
CASSQGGGSYNEQFF
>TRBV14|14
CASSKRESYNEQFF
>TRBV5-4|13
CASRPWVGGELFF
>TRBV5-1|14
CASSAGQGTEKLFF
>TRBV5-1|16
CASSLVVGMTYNEQFF
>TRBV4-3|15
CASSPMPGSNQPQHF
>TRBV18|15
CASSYPTGLGHEQYF
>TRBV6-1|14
CASSDRDRGQGYTF
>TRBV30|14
CAWSAGGPGNEQFF
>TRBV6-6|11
CASTGGYEQYF
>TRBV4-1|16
CASSQVGSGMNTEAFF
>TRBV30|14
CAWSVPRINQPQHF
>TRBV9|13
CASSALLDGELFF
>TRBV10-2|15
CASSESRGYTDTQYF
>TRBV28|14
CASSILGQDYEQYF
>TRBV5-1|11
CASSRANEQFF
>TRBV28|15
CASSLSGQFGYGYTF
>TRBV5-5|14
CASSQIQTNYGYTF
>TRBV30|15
CAWRKNRGSGNTIYF
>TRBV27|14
CASSEIGSYNEQFF
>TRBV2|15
CARTGTSGSIGELFF
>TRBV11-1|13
CASSRDGQETQYF
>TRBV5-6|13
CASSPYRGTEAFF
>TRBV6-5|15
CASSYSVAGYNEQFF
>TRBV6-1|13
CASSVERGQPQHF
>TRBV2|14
CASRPGQGVGEQYF
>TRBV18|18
CASSPPETDRGTRQPQHF
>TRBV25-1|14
CASSERWSTDTQYF
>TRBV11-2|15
CASSFRDRGNSPLHF
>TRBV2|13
CASIGFTPYEQYF
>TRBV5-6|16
CASRQYRDSGYNEQFF
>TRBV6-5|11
CASSYGNEQFF
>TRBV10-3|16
CAISESGPSELYEQYF
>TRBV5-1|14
CASSPRTGRTEAFF
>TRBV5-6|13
CASSLVGGPEQYF